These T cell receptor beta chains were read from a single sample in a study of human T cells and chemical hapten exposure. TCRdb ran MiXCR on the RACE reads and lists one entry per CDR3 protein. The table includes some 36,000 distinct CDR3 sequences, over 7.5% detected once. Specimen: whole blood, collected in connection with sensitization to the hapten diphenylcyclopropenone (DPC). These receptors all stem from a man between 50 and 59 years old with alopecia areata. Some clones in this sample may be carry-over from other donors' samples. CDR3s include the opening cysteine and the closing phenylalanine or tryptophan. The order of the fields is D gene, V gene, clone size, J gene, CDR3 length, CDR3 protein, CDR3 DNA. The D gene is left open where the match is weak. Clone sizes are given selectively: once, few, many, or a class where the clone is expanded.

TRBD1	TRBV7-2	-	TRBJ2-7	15	CASSLAAGTGAEQYF	TGTGCCAGCAGCTTAGCAGCCGGGACAGGGGCCGAGCAGTACTTC
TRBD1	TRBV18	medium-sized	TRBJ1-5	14	CASSQGQGNQPQHF	TGTGCCAGCTCACAGGGACAGGGCAATCAGCCCCAGCATTTT
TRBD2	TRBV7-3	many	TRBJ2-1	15	CASSFLAGGVNEQFF	TGTGCCAGCAGCTTTCTAGCGGGAGGTGTCAATGAGCAGTTCTTC
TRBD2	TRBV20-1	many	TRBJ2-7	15	CSARDLGTSTYEQYF	TGCAGTGCTAGAGATCTCGGGACTAGCACCTACGAGCAGTACTTC
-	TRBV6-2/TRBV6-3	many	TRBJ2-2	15	CASSYVWTNTGELFF	TGTGCCAGCAGTTACGTGTGGACGAACACCGGGGAGCTGTTTTTT
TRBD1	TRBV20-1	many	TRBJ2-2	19	CSARSRTGLEVSNTGELFF	TGCAGTGCTAGATCAAGGACAGGGTTAGAGGTCTCGAACACCGGGGAGCTGTTTTTT
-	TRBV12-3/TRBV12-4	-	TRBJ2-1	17	CASNSQYRDSSYNEQFF	TGTGCCAGCAATTCTCAATACCGGGACTCCTCCTACAATGAGCAGTTCTTC
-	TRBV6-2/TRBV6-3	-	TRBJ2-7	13	CASSYRLHYEQYF	TGTGCCAGCAGTTACCGACTACACTACGAGCAGTACTTC
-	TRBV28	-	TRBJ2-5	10	CASSLETQYF	TGTGCCAGCAGTTTAGAGACCCAGTACTTC
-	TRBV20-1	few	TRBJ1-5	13	CSARDVLDQPQHF	TGCAGTGCTAGAGATGTTTTGGATCAGCCCCAGCATTTT
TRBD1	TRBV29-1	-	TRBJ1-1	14	CSAEGQLMNTEAFF	TGCAGCGCAGAGGGACAGCTCATGAACACTGAAGCTTTCTTT
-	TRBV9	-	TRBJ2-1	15	CASSVVGLPGNEQFF	TGTGCCAGCAGCGTAGTCGGGCTCCCAGGTAATGAGCAGTTCTTC
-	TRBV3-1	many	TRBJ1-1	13	CASSQGGNTEAFF	TGTGCCAGCAGCCAAGGAGGGAACACTGAAGCTTTCTTT
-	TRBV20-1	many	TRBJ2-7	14	CSARVPGSTYEQYF	TGCAGTGCTAGGGTCCCAGGATCTACCTACGAGCAGTACTTC
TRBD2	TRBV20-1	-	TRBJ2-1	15	CSAEPLAGVGNEQFF	TGCAGTGCTGAACCACTAGCGGGAGTAGGCAATGAGCAGTTCTTC
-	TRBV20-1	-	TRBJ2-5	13	CSAGNRGGKTQYF	TGCAGTGCTGGGAACAGGGGAGGAAAGACCCAGTACTTC
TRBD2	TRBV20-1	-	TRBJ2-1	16	CSATRTSGLSYNEQFF	TGCAGTGCTACTCGGACTAGCGGGCTTTCCTACAATGAGCAGTTCTTC
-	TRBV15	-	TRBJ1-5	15	CATSRDPLSNQPQHF	TGTGCCACCAGCAGAGATCCCCTTTCCAATCAGCCCCAGCATTTT
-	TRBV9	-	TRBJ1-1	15	CASSPILGLYTEAFF	TGTGCCAGCAGCCCCATTTTGGGATTGTACACTGAAGCTTTCTTT
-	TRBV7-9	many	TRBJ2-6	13	CAGPSSGANVLTF	TGTGCCGGTCCCTCCTCTGGGGCCAACGTCCTGACTTTC
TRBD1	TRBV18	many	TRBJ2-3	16	CASSSGQGGSTDTQYF	TGTGCCAGCTCATCCGGACAGGGGGGCTCCACAGATACGCAGTATTTT
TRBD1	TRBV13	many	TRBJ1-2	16	CASSAGTGVPIYGYTF	TGTGCCAGCAGCGCCGGGACAGGGGTCCCGATCTATGGCTACACCTTC
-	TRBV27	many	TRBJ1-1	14	CASRTQGFRAEAFF	TGTGCCAGCAGGACACAGGGTTTTAGGGCTGAAGCTTTCTTT
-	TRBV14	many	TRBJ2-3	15	CASSQVLGGTDTQYF	TGTGCCAGCAGCCAAGTGTTAGGGGGGACAGATACGCAGTATTTT
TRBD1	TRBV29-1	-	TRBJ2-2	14	CSVNRGLNTGELFF	TGCAGCGTGAACAGGGGATTGAACACCGGGGAGCTGTTTTTT
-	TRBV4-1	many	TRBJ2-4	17	CASSQDDPLTTKNIQYF	TGCGCCAGCAGCCAAGATGATCCACTCACAACCAAAAACATTCAGTACTTC
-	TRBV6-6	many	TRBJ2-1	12	CASSYSGNEQFF	TGTGCCAGCAGTTACTCAGGCAATGAGCAGTTCTTC
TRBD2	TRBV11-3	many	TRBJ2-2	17	CASSLDGTSGPTGELFF	TGTGCCAGCAGCTTAGACGGGACTAGCGGACCCACCGGGGAGCTGTTTTTT
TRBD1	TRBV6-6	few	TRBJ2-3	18	CASSYKTGQAATTDTQYF	TGTGCCAGCAGTTATAAAACGGGACAGGCCGCAACTACAGATACGCAGTATTTT
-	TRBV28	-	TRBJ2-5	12	CASTRQQETQYF	TGTGCCAGCACGCGACAGCAAGAGACCCAGTACTTC
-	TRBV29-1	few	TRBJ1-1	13	CSAWLSQNTEAFF	TGCAGCGCTTGGTTGTCCCAGAACACTGAAGCTTTCTTT
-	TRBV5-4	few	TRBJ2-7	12	CASSVLSYEQYF	TGTGCCAGCAGCGTCCTCTCCTACGAGCAGTACTTC
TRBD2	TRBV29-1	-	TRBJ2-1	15	CSAAKSSGRVDEQFF	TGCAGCGCCGCGAAGAGCAGCGGGAGGGTCGATGAGCAGTTCTTC
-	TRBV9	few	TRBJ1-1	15	CASSPHGGGWSEAFF	TGTGCCAGCAGCCCCCATGGAGGGGGATGGTCTGAAGCTTTCTTT
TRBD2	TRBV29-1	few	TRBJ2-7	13	CSVVPSGSYEQYF	TGCAGCGTTGTCCCTAGCGGGAGCTACGAGCAGTACTTC